The source of this T cell receptor beta chain is a study of Graves' ophthalmopathy and Graves' hyperthyroidism. Patients in the hyperthyroidism group, adults aged 18 to 65, were newly diagnosed, under 2 months' duration. The study, taken as a whole, reports: Most thyroid clonotypes with frequency above 0.001 were detected in blood too. In predicting ophthalmopathy progression, the model reached roughly 71% sensitivity and 72.22% specificity. A roughly 84% specificity and approximately 88% sensitivity were achieved by a 13-signature model that separated ophthalmopathy from stable hyperthyroidism.

Trimming cost V 4 bases and J 4 bases, with 14 bases left between them. The CDR3 length is 14 residues. Germline V gene sequence: CDR1 SGDLS, CDR2 YYNGEE. Turning to this clonotype: What it binds is unknown.

RNA transcripts were the source from which TCR beta CDR3 regions were amplified. The first-round RT-PCR employed HTBI primers together with the Qiagen OneStep RT-PCR kit. A multiplex PCR was then performed as the second round. TCRdb redid the calling of the multiplex PCR reads with MiXCR, one entry per CDR3 protein. The table includes about 400,000 distinct CDR3 sequences, over 20% detected once. Source material: peripheral blood. This sequence joins TRBV9 and TRBJ1-1; TRBD1 is a possible D gene (6 bases). This TCR derives from a woman under 30 with stable Graves' hyperthyroidism. Written as DNA, the CDR3 is TGTGCCAGCAGCACCGGCAGGGGTTTCACTGAAGCTTTCTTT. It encodes CASSTGRGFTEAFF.